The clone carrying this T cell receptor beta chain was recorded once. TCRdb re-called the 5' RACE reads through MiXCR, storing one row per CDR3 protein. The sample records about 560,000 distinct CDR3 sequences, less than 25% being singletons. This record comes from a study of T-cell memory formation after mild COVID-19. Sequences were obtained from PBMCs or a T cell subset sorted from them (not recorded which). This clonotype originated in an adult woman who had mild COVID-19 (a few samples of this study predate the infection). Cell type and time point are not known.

Here the CDR3 reads CAISERARTDTQYF. CDR3 DNA: TGTGCCATCAGTGAGCGGGCGCGAACAGATACGCAGTATTTT. This chain links TRBV10-3 with TRBJ2-3, with unresolved D. CDR1 is ENHRY and CDR2 is SYGVKD in the germline V gene. V lost 2 bases and J lost 3, with 9 bases in between. The CDR3 contains 14 residues.